One sample yielded the 25 T cell receptor beta chains listed below, sequenced in a study of T cell repertoires in cytomegalovirus infection. TCRdb reanalysed the reads using MiXCR and keeps one entry per CDR3 protein. The data contain approximately 1,000,000 distinct CDR3 sequences, 25% to 40% of them singletons. The antigens these receptors bind are not known. Source: cultured CD8+ T cells from PBMCs, taken from culture after CMV antigen stimulation. Receptor source: a human donor in good health (CMV status not recorded). Some clones in this sample may be carry-over from other donors' samples.

The chain joins TRBV20-1 to TRBJ2-5, with 16 bases identical to TRBD2. CDR3 length: 14 amino acids. Germline CDR1 and CDR2: DFQATT and SNEGSKA (reference sequence). Trimming cost V 5 bases and J 4 bases; bases outside gene matches: 1. This CDR3 reads CSAGTSGGGETQYF. The CDR3 DNA reads as TGCAGTGCTGGGACTAGCGGGGGGGGAGAGACCCAGTACTTC.

The rearrangement joins TRBV6-1 to TRBJ2-7; 7 nucleotides line up with TRBD1. The CDR3 extends over 15 amino acids. V shed 4 bases, J shed 6 bases, and the junction held 12 bases outside the gene matches. Germline V CDR1 and CDR2: MNHNS, SASEGT. The CDR3 is CASSVHRDSLFEQYV. The CDR3 DNA sequence: TGTGCCAGCAGTGTTCACCGGGACAGTTTGTTCGAGCAGTACGTC.

About this clonotype itself: A read error may account for a junction end that differs from germline. The chain joins TRBV6-8 to TRBJ2-2; D tentatively fits TRBD1 or TRBD2 (5 bases each). The CDR3 loop spans 14 amino acids. CDR1 and CDR2 from the germline V gene are MNHGY and SAAAGT. This chain's CDR3 is CATRQLTNTGELLF. CDR3 nucleotide sequence: TGTGCCACCCGACAGCTGACGAACACCGGGGAGCTGCTTTTT.

The genes are TRBV27 and TRBJ2-3; tentatively, D is TRBD2 (5 bases). The CDR3 totals 13 residues. Germline CDR1 MNHEY, CDR2 SMNVEV (reference sequence). Trimming shortened V by 2 bases and J by 5 bases, and 8 bases separated the two germline ends. The CDR3 region is CASSLGLRDTQYF. The CDR3 coding sequence is TGTGCCAGCAGTTTAGGACTTCGAGATACGCAGTATTTT.

The chain uses TRBV5-1 and TRBJ1-5; D is perhaps TRBD1 (5 bases). Deletions cut 4 bases from V and 2 bases from J, with 19 bases between. Germline CDR1 reads SGHRS; CDR2 reads YFSETQ. The CDR3 contains 17 residues. The CDR3 DNA is TGCGCCAGCAGCCTAGGGACTGGACGCCTCGGCAATCAGCCCCAGCATTTT. Translating gives CASSLGTGRLGNQPQHF.

At least ten counts were recorded for this clonotype. The chain uses TRBV11-1 and TRBJ2-1; no reliable D call. This CDR3 comprises 15 residues. Germline-derived CDR1 and CDR2 are SGHAT and FQDESV (reference sequence). V shed 5 bases and J shed 6 bases, with 17 bases lying between them. The CDR3 DNA is TGTGCCAGCAGCCGCGTTGGCGAGGCGATCAATGAGCAGTTCTTC. Its translation: CASSRVGEAINEQFF.

This clonotype was counted between two and nine times. The V gene is TRBV20-1, the J gene TRBJ2-3, with 10 nucleotides matching TRBD2. CDR3 length equals 14 residues. Trimming at V came to 7 bases and at J to 0 bases, leaving 4 bases not matched to a gene. The germline CDR1 and CDR2 sequences are DFQATT and SNEGSKA (reference sequence). This chain's CDR3 is CSVLLAGSTDTQYF. The DNA of the CDR3 is TGCAGTGTCCTACTAGCGGGGAGCACAGATACGCAGTATTTT.

The J gene is TRBJ1-5, the V gene TRBV7-6; D might be TRBD1 (6 bases). There are 15 residues in the CDR3. Germline assignment: CDR1 SGHVS and CDR2 FNYEAQ. V shed 1 base and J shed 6 bases, with 13 bases lying between them. The CDR3 region has the DNA TGTGCCAGCAGCTTAGGAGGCAGGGGAGGTCAGCCCCAGCATTTT. Amino acid sequence: CASSLGGRGGQPQHF.

This chain connects TRBV5-1 to TRBJ2-1; D not resolved. Germline CDR1 SGHRS, CDR2 YFSETQ. Deletions cut 5 bases from V and 1 base from J, with 16 bases between. This CDR3 has 16 amino acids. This CDR3 is CASRLQTTGSYNEQFF. The CDR3 DNA follows: TGCGCCAGCAGACTTCAGACGACGGGTTCCTACAATGAGCAGTTCTTC. Complete variable domain (other parts from reference TRBV5-1 and TRBJ2-1): KAGVTQTPRYLIKTRGQQVTLSCSPISGHRSVSWYQQTPGQGLQFLFEYFSETQRNKGNFPGRFSGRQFSNSRSEMNVSTLELGDSALYLCASRLQTTGSYNEQFFGPGTRLTVL.

This clonotype was found a few times. V gene TRBV7-6 combines with J gene TRBJ2-5; 11 nucleotides match TRBD2. V lost 5 bases, J lost 2 bases, and 7 bases stayed unmatched. This CDR3 region has 16 residues. The V gene's germline CDR1 is SGHVS and CDR2 FNYEAQ. The chain's CDR3 is CASSAFRLAGQETQYF. CDR3 bases: TGTGCCAGCAGCGCCTTCCGACTAGCGGGGCAAGAGACCCAGTACTTC.

V and J are TRBV12-3 or TRBV12-4 and TRBJ2-5; 11 nucleotides agree with TRBD2. V lost 1 base, J lost 1 base, and 5 bases stayed unmatched. This CDR3 is built from 17 residues. DNA for the CDR3: TGTGCCAGCAGTTTAGGTCCTAGCGGGGGGTGCCAAGAGACCCAGTACTTC. Translating it yields CASSLGPSGGCQETQYF.

The gene calls are TRBV7-6 and TRBJ1-1; the D is unclear. The CDR3 contains 13 residues. Germline V gene lookup returns CDR1 SGHVS and CDR2 FNYEAQ. V dropped 6 bases and J dropped 2 bases, with 10 bases sitting between them. CDR3 sequence: CASRPPRNTEAFF. CDR3 in DNA: TGTGCCAGCAGACCCCCAAGAAACACTGAAGCTTTCTTT.

The rearrangement uses TRBV27 and TRBJ1-4; TRBD1 matches 9 bases. The CDR3 is 17 residues long. Germline assignment: CDR1 MNHEY and CDR2 SMNVEV (reference sequence). The junction had 13 bases not matched to a gene; V was cut back by 8 bases and J by 3 bases. CDR3 sequence: CASHITGGAKSNEKLFF. CDR3 nucleotide sequence: TGTGCCAGCCATATTACAGGGGGCGCAAAATCTAATGAAAAACTGTTTTTT.

This clonotype was seen at least ten times. J is TRBJ2-3 and V is TRBV7-2; D may be TRBD2 (5 bases). V was cut by 4 bases and J by 6 bases, with 14 bases left in between. Germline lookup yields CDR1 SGHTA and CDR2 FQGNSA. This CDR3 is built from 14 residues. As DNA, the CDR3 is TGTGCCAGCAGCTCGGACTTCTCCGGGGATACGCAGTATTTT. The encoded protein is CASSSDFSGDTQYF.

This clonotype was recorded at least ten times. This chain connects TRBV6-5 to TRBJ1-4; no clear D. V was cut by 0 bases and J by 3 bases, with 14 bases left in between. Germline CDR1 and CDR2: MNHEY and SVGAGI. This CDR3 is built from 17 residues. The CDR3 protein is CASSYSPKKRSNEKLFF. The DNA of the CDR3 is TGTGCCAGCAGTTACTCTCCCAAGAAGCGATCTAATGAAAAACTGTTTTTT.

This clonotype was observed many times. The chain is built from TRBV7-6 and TRBJ2-1; possibly TRBD1 for D (5 bases). The CDR3 is 16 residues long. V lost 1 base and J 0 bases, leaving 10 bases between the germline ends. Germline CDR1 reads SGHVS; CDR2 reads FNYEAQ. The CDR3 here is CASSLGRASSYNEQFF. The CDR3, as DNA: TGTGCCAGCAGCTTAGGCAGGGCGAGCTCCTACAATGAGCAGTTCTTC.

This clonotype was found a few times. This chain joins TRBV12-3 or TRBV12-4 and TRBJ1-2; D uncertain. Between the trimmed V and J ends, which lost 0 bases and 5 bases, there was a span of 10 bases. The CDR3 length is 14 residues. This CDR3 reads CASSLAPSAYGYTF. The CDR3 DNA sequence: TGTGCCAGCAGTTTAGCTCCCAGCGCTTATGGCTACACCTTC.

This clonotype was observed a handful of times. V is TRBV2 and J is TRBJ1-2, with 9 bases fitting TRBD1. The CDR3 has 17 residues. J lost 0 bases, V lost 4 bases, and 9 bases had no gene match. Germline CDR1 reads SNHLY; CDR2 reads FYNNEI. The CDR3 DNA sequence: TGTGCCAGCAGTGTACGACAGGGGGAGGGCCCTAACTATGGCTACACCTTC. This gives the protein CASSVRQGEGPNYGYTF.

This clonotype has more than one count but fewer than ten. The CDR3 DNA reads as TGTGCCAGCAGTTACTCTTTGGGCTACGAGCAGTACGTC. Its translation is CASSYSLGYEQYV. The chain uses TRBV6-5 and TRBJ2-7; D is undetermined. V was pared by 0 bases and J by 3 bases, with 6 bases between. CDR3 length: 13 amino acids. Germline V gene data show CDR1 as MNHEY and CDR2 as SVGAGI.

This chain uses TRBV27 with TRBJ1-6; TRBD1 matches at 7 bases. V shed 3 bases and J 0 bases; nucleotides not matched to a gene: 5. The CDR3 runs to 17 residues. CDR1 is MNHEY and CDR2 is SMNVEV in the germline V gene (reference sequence). The CDR3 loop is CASSFGQVLSYNSPLHF. The CDR3 bases are TGTGCCAGCAGTTTTGGACAGGTCCTCTCCTATAATTCACCCCTCCACTTT.

In its sample, this clonotype was seen once. Its ends do not fully match the called genes, so a read error is possible. V and J are TRBV12-5 and TRBJ2-1; D is undetermined. Germline V gives CDR1 LGHNT, CDR2 FRNRAP. CDR3 length equals 11 residues. The CDR3 loop is CVSGEGYEQFF. CDR3 sequence (DNA): TGTGTTAGTGGTGAAGGCTATGAGCAGTTCTTC.

Concerning this clonotype: A much bigger clone sits one base away, suggesting this may be a read error. The gene calls are TRBV7-8 and TRBJ2-1; D tentatively reads TRBD1 or TRBD2 (5 bases each). The germline gives CDR1 SGHVS, CDR2 FQNEAQ. CDR3 length equals 17 residues. Here the CDR3 DNA reads TGTGCCAACAGCGCAAAAACCGGGACCGGTATCTACAATGAGCAGTTCTTC. Its protein is CANSAKTGTGIYNEQFF. Combining the CDR3 with reference TRBV7-8 and TRBJ2-1 gives the whole variable domain GAGVSQSPRYKVAKRGQDVALRCDPISGHVSLFWYQQALGQGPEFLTYFQNEAQLDKSGLPSDRFFAERPEGSVSTLKIQRTQQEDSAVYLCANSAKTGTGIYNEQFFGPGTRLTVL.

Of note for this clonotype: Its ends do not fully match the called genes, so a read error is possible. The rearrangement uses TRBV7-7 and TRBJ2-5; the D gene is possibly TRBD1 (6 bases). The CDR3 consists of 15 residues. The germline V gene has CDR1 SSHAT and CDR2 FNYEAQ (reference sequence). In nucleotides, the CDR3 is TGTGCTAGCAGCTTAGCTCCGGGACAAGGAGAGACCCAGTACTTC. It translates to CASSLAPGQGETQYF.

The V call is TRBV27, the J call TRBJ2-3; D not resolved. The germline V gene encodes CDR1 MNHEY and CDR2 SMNVEV (reference sequence). Deletions cut 2 bases from V and 1 base from J, with 10 bases between. The length of the CDR3 is 15 residues. As DNA, the CDR3 is TGTGCCAGCAGTTTACTCCGGGCGCGCACAGATACGCAGTATTTT. Encoded protein: CASSLLRARTDTQYF.

This clonotype was counted once. The gene calls are TRBV2 and TRBJ2-1; possible D gene TRBD1, 5 bases. CDR3 length: 13 amino acids. The ends were cut back, 5 bases at V and 8 bases at J, with 13 bases in the middle. In germline, CDR1 is SNHLY, CDR2 FYNNEI. CDR3 sequence reads: CASSTQAQDEQFF. The CDR3 DNA sequence: TGTGCCAGCAGTACCCAGGCACAGGATGAGCAGTTCTTC.